One sample yielded the 9 T cell receptor beta chains listed below, sequenced in a study of beta chain features in type 1 diabetes. Study conclusions and caveats: People with Type 1 diabetes carried modestly yet significantly shorter TCRB CDR3s in all four CD4+ subsets.

Reverse transcribing all isolated RNA meant expressed TCRB transcripts were sequenced. Generated by immunoSEQ multiplex PCR, the TCRdb table keeps only in-frame clones and is missing some. The data hold around 160,000 clones, with around 63% observed a single time. Their cognate antigens are unknown. What was sequenced was naive CD4+ T cells from blood. The receptors were gathered from a man between 25 and 39 years old with type 1 diabetes.

This rearrangement joins TRBV20-1 to TRBJ2-7; D is ambiguous. The germline V gene has CDR1 DFQATT and CDR2 SNEGSKA (reference sequence). This CDR3 contains 11 residues. V was clipped by 3 bases and J by 8 bases, with 11 bases between them. CDR3 amino acids: CSASDDTKQYF. The CDR3 region has the DNA TGCAGTGCTAGCGATGATACGAAGCAGTACTTC.

The chain combines TRBV4-3 with TRBJ1-2; no clear D. CDR3 length: 14 amino acids. Germline V gene data show CDR1 as LGHNA and CDR2 as YSLEER. Trimming left V 0 bases short and J 4 bases short, with 9 bases between. CDR3 coding DNA: TGCGCCAGCAGCCAAGAAAGGAGCCGCTATGGCTACACCTTC. It is translated as CASSQERSRYGYTF.

V is TRBV7-2 and J is TRBJ2-1, with 14 positions matching TRBD2. Germline V CDR1 and CDR2: SGHTA, FQGNSA. V lost 5 bases, J lost 10 bases, and 4 bases stayed unmatched. The CDR3 sequence is 14 residues long. The CDR3 loop is CASSQGLAGVEQFF. Written as DNA, the CDR3 is TGTGCCAGCAGCCAGGGACTAGCGGGGGTGGAGCAGTTCTTC.

A single count supports this clone. The rearrangement links TRBV30 to TRBJ1-2; D remains ambiguous. Per germline, CDR1 GTSNPN and CDR2 SVGIG (reference sequence). The germline V and J ends were trimmed by 0 bases and 4 bases, with 9 bases remaining between them. The CDR3 covers 13 residues. CDR3 region: CAWSVYSSYGYTF. CDR3 sequence (DNA): TGTGCCTGGAGTGTCTACAGCAGCTATGGCTACACCTTC.

This chain's CDR3 is CASSLSAINTEAFF. The DNA for the CDR3 is TGTGCCAGCAGCTTATCAGCGATAAACACTGAAGCTTTCTTT. The rearrangement joins TRBV7-9 to TRBJ1-1; no definite D call. The CDR3 loop spans 14 amino acids. V lost 2 bases and J lost 2, with 9 bases in between. The V gene's germline CDR1 is SEHNR and CDR2 FQNEAQ (reference sequence).

The rearrangement joins TRBV29-1 to TRBJ2-7, with D tentatively TRBD1 (6 bases). Deletions cut 7 bases from V and 0 bases from J, with 10 bases between. In germline, CDR1 is SQVTM, CDR2 ANQGSEA. The CDR3 runs to 12 residues. The CDR3: CSAWTASYEQYF. CDR3 nucleotide sequence: TGCAGCGCGTGGACAGCCTCCTACGAGCAGTACTTC.

The CDR3 sequence: CASRGQGPPGYTF. The CDR3 bases are TGTGCCAGCAGGGGACAGGGCCCTCCTGGCTACACCTTC. The chain has TRBV25-1 and TRBJ1-2, with 9 bases that match TRBD1. The CDR3 consists of 13 residues. With V trimmed by 6 bases and J by 7 bases, 6 bases remained unmatched. CDR1 and CDR2 from the germline V gene are MGHDK and SYGVNS.

The V gene is TRBV18, the J gene TRBJ2-1, with 11 bases aligning to TRBD2. Losses at the gene ends were 6 bases for V and 7 bases for J; bases not matched to a gene: 8. The CDR3 is 15 residues long. CDR1 and CDR2 (germline): KGHSH, LQKENI. CDR3 region: CASSLAGGPWNEQFF. DNA of the CDR3: TGTGCCAGCTCCTTAGCGGGGGGGCCGTGGAATGAGCAGTTCTTC.

The rearrangement uses TRBV7-2 and TRBJ1-2, with D unresolved. The CDR3 covers 15 residues. The germline CDR1 and CDR2 sequences are SGHTA and FQGNSA. Trimming shortened V by 4 bases and J by 0 bases, and 12 bases separated the two germline ends. CDR3 sequence (DNA): TGTGCCAGCAGCTCGTACACGAGTCCTAACTATGGCTACACCTTC. Amino acids: CASSSYTSPNYGYTF.